What follows are 17 T cell receptor beta chains derived from one specimen sequenced in a study of T-cell memory formation after mild COVID-19. TCRdb re-analysed the 5' RACE reads in MiXCR, keeping a single row per CDR3 protein. The sample consists of roughly 410,000 distinct CDR3 sequences, 20% to 25% of them appearing once. The sample comprised PBMCs or a T cell subset sorted from them (not recorded which). These TCRs come from an adult woman who had mild COVID-19 (a few samples of this study predate the infection). Cell type and time point are not known.

The chain joins TRBV18 to TRBJ2-3; D is unresolved. V lost 3 bases and J lost 9, with 10 bases in between. There are 12 residues in the CDR3. Looked up from germline, CDR1 is KGHSH and CDR2 is LQKENI. The CDR3 here is CASSPPQDTQYF. CDR3 DNA sequence: TGTGCCAGCTCACCCCCCCAGGACACGCAGTATTTT.

This clonotype was seen only a few times. The chain recombines TRBV27 with TRBJ2-7, with D perhaps assigned TRBD1 or TRBD2 (5 bases each). The CDR3 is made up of 17 amino acids. Germline loops: CDR1 MNHEY, CDR2 SMNVEV (reference sequence). Trimming took off 4 bases at V and 3 bases at J, with 22 bases between the two ends. Written as DNA, the CDR3 is TGTGCCAGCAGTTGGTCCCGCCCGGGACGAGGACTCTACGAGCAGTACTTC. As protein: CASSWSRPGRGLYEQYF.

V and J are TRBV12-3 or TRBV12-4 and TRBJ1-1, with TRBD1 matching over 7 bases. Trimming at V came to 8 bases and at J to 7 bases, leaving 13 bases not matched to a gene. The CDR3 covers 14 residues. The CDR3 nucleotides are TGTGCCAGCTCAACGGCACAGGGGATAAATGAAGCTTTCTTT. This codes for CASSTAQGINEAFF.

J is TRBJ1-2 and V is TRBV21-1; TRBD1 is the table's D call, not checked against the DNA. TRBV21-1 is marked as a pseudogene. This CDR3 has 13 amino acids. Here the CDR3 reads CAINLGWRYGYTF. The CDR3, as DNA: TGTGCCATCAACTTAGGGTGGCGGTATGGCTACACCTTC.

This clonotype came up once. The V call is TRBV24-1, the J call TRBJ2-1; TRBD1 matches at 7 bases. Germline CDR1 and CDR2: KGHDR and SFDVKD. The trim removed 1 base at V and 5 bases at J, leaving 7 bases unmatched. There are 16 residues in the CDR3. The CDR3: CATSDLDRVSHNEQFF. The CDR3 DNA is TGTGCCACCAGTGATTTAGACAGGGTGTCCCACAATGAGCAGTTCTTC.

The genes are TRBV20-1 and TRBJ2-5, with D possibly TRBD1 on 6 matching bases. Germline V gene data show CDR1 as DFQATT and CDR2 as SNEGSKA (reference sequence). The CDR3 contains 15 residues. Trimming took off 0 bases at V and 0 bases at J, with 11 bases between the two ends. CDR3 amino acids: CSAREFGQYQETQYF. The CDR3, as DNA: TGCAGTGCTAGAGAGTTTGGACAGTACCAAGAGACCCAGTACTTC.

In nucleotides, the CDR3 is TGTGCCAGTAGTACCGGGACAGGGTTTGAGCAGTACTTC. Protein: CASSTGTGFEQYF. The chain uses TRBV19 and TRBJ2-7; 9 bases are shared with TRBD1. The J segment lost 7 bases and the V segment lost 4 bases, leaving 5 bases of the junction unmatched. This CDR3 is built from 13 residues. Looked up from germline, CDR1 is LNHDA and CDR2 is SQIVND (reference sequence). The full variable domain, its missing parts supplied by reference TRBV19 and TRBJ2-7, is DGGITQSPKYLFRKEGQNVTLSCEQNLNHDAMYWYRQDPGQGLRLIYYSQIVNDFQKGDIAEGYSVSREKKESFPLTVTSAQKNPTAFYLCASSTGTGFEQYFGPGTRLTVT.

The rearrangement joins TRBV21-1 to TRBJ2-7; TRBD1 was called by the table and not checked on the DNA. TRBV21-1 has pseudogene status. This CDR3 contains 14 residues. The chain's CDR3 is CASPRVTGVHEQYF. The CDR3 DNA reads TGTGCCAGCCCCAGGGTCACAGGGGTTCACGAGCAGTACTTC.

The V call is TRBV9, the J call TRBJ1-1, with 7 bases lining up with TRBD1. The germline V gene has CDR1 SGDLS and CDR2 YYNGEE. With 3 bases clipped from V and 4 bases from J, the junction kept 6 bases outside the gene matches. CDR3 size: 14 residues. CDR3 in amino acids: CASSEGGGITEAFF. Here the CDR3 DNA reads TGTGCCAGCAGCGAGGGAGGGGGCATCACTGAAGCTTTCTTT. The variable domain in full, completed from reference TRBV9 and TRBJ1-1, reads DSGVTQTPKHLITATGQRVTLRCSPRSGDLSVYWYQQSLDQGLQFLIQYYNGEERAKGNILERFSAQQFPDLHSELNLSSLELGDSALYFCASSEGGGITEAFFGQGTRLTVV.

V is TRBV20-1 and J is TRBJ2-1; 11 nucleotides line up with TRBD2. CDR3 length: 15 residues. Trimming at V came to 6 bases and at J to 4 bases, leaving 8 bases not matched to a gene. Germline CDR1 reads DFQATT; CDR2 reads SNEGSKA (reference sequence). CDR3 sequence: CSARDLAGGYNEQFF. In DNA, the CDR3 is TGCAGTGCGCGGGACTTAGCGGGAGGGTACAATGAGCAGTTCTTC.

CDR3 DNA sequence: TGCGCCAGCAGCTTGGTTACTAGCGGGGCCTCGCGCACAGATACGCAGTATTTT. It translates to CASSLVTSGASRTDTQYF. The gene calls are TRBV5-1 and TRBJ2-3, with 10 bases matching TRBD2. The CDR3 consists of 18 residues. The V gene end was trimmed by 0 bases and the J gene end by 1 base; junction bases not matched to a gene: 8. Germline CDR1 is SGHRS and CDR2 is YFSETQ.

This clonotype was picked up a small number of times. The rearrangement uses TRBV20-1 and TRBJ1-1; 7 bases agree with TRBD1. J was trimmed by 0 bases and V by 6 bases; bases with no gene match: 7. The germline V gene encodes CDR1 DFQATT and CDR2 SNEGSKA (reference sequence). CDR3 size: 14 residues. The CDR3, as DNA: TGCAGTGCAAGACAGGGAAGGATGAACACTGAAGCTTTCTTT. Translation gives CSARQGRMNTEAFF.

This clonotype was counted between two and nine times. The chain joins TRBV6-5 to TRBJ1-3; D call uncertain. Germline loops: CDR1 MNHEY, CDR2 SVGAGI. The ends were cut back, 7 bases at V and 0 bases at J, with 10 bases in the middle. The CDR3 runs 14 residues. The CDR3 reads CASMVGPSGNTIYF. For the CDR3, the DNA is TGTGCCAGCATGGTGGGTCCCTCTGGAAACACCATATATTTT.

The V call is TRBV5-4, the J call TRBJ1-1, with a tentative D call TRBD1 (6 bases). Germline-derived CDR1 and CDR2 are SGHNT and YYREEE (reference sequence). Between the trimmed V and J ends, which lost 5 bases and 7 bases, there was a span of 9 bases. There are 11 residues in the CDR3. CDR3: CASRGTSEAFF. The CDR3 coding sequence is TGTGCCAGCAGGGGGACAAGTGAAGCTTTCTTT.

This rearrangement joins TRBV29-1 to TRBJ2-5, with TRBD1 matching over 8 bases. Unmatched junction bases numbered 7, after V lost 6 bases and J lost 4 bases. In germline, CDR1 is SQVTM, CDR2 ANQGSEA. The CDR3 is 13 residues long. This CDR3 is CSVRQGAGETQYF. The CDR3 DNA is TGCAGCGTGCGTCAGGGGGCCGGAGAGACCCAGTACTTC.

This chain connects TRBV10-3 to TRBJ1-2, with 10 bases fitting TRBD1. With V trimmed by 10 bases and J by 0 bases, 11 bases remained unmatched. The CDR3 has 16 residues. Germline CDR1 ENHRY, CDR2 SYGVKD. This chain's CDR3 is CATTPGQGYTNYGYTF. The CDR3 nucleotides read TGTGCCACCACCCCGGGACAGGGGTATACTAACTATGGCTACACCTTC.

This clonotype was observed a handful of times. This chain links TRBV15 with TRBJ2-7; D uncertain. The germline V and J ends were trimmed by 0 bases and 1 base, with 16 bases remaining between them. The germline gives CDR1 LNHNV, CDR2 YYDKDF (reference sequence). The CDR3 length is 17 residues. Written as DNA, the CDR3 is TGTGCCACCAGCAGAGATTGGGGTGGCCCCGTTTCCTACGAGCAGTACTTC. Translated: CATSRDWGGPVSYEQYF.